Following are 22 T cell receptor beta chains from one sample sequenced in a study of shared clonotypes between healthy human individuals. The naive CD8 population came from CD45RO-negative cells selected for CCR7, without terminally differentiated effector memory CD45RA+ cells. Method: immunoSEQ multiplex PCR; TCRdb's copy keeps in-frame clones and lacks some. The profile shows about 2.1 million clones, 85% to 95% of them singletons. What was sequenced was naive CD8+ T cells from PBMCs. These TCRs come from a man aged 18 to 35 in good health. Some clones in this sample may be carry-over from other donors' samples.

The chain has TRBV5-1 and TRBJ1-2; no definite D call. The ends were cut back, 0 bases at V and 4 bases at J, with 10 bases in the middle. CDR1 SGHRS and CDR2 YFSETQ come from the germline V gene. This CDR3 has 14 residues. The CDR3 is CASSLAPPGYGYTF. The CDR3 coding sequence is TGCGCCAGCAGCTTGGCCCCTCCAGGCTATGGCTACACCTTC.

The rearrangement links TRBV27 to TRBJ2-2; the D gene is possibly TRBD1 (7 bases). V lost 2 bases to trimming and J lost 7 bases, with 26 bases between them. CDR3 length equals 19 residues. Germline values: CDR1 MNHEY, CDR2 SMNVEV (reference sequence). The chain's CDR3 is CASSLTIRGLRGSIGELFF. DNA of the CDR3: TGTGCCAGCAGTTTAACAATCCGGGGGCTCAGGGGGTCGATCGGGGAGCTGTTTTTT.

The gene calls are TRBV7-9 and TRBJ2-1; 7 bases are shared with TRBD2. CDR1 and CDR2 from the germline V gene are SEHNR and FQNEAQ (reference sequence). The ends lost 5 bases at V and 0 bases at J; junction bases unmatched: 7. The length of the CDR3 is 16 residues. The CDR3 loop reads CASSPVRESSYNEQFF. The CDR3 bases are TGTGCCAGCAGCCCGGTGCGGGAGAGCTCCTACAATGAGCAGTTCTTC.

V is TRBV7-9 and J is TRBJ2-1, with no clear D. The CDR3 spans 15 residues. Germline loops: CDR1 SEHNR, CDR2 FQNEAQ (reference sequence). V lost 5 bases and J 9 bases, leaving 20 bases between the germline ends. DNA of the CDR3: TGTGCCAGCAGCCCTCACGTGAGCCCCTGGGGTGAGCAGTTCTTC. Translating it yields CASSPHVSPWGEQFF. The whole variable domain, remainder taken from reference TRBV7-9 and TRBJ2-1, is DTGVSQNPRHKITKRGQNVTFRCDPISEHNRLYWYRQTLGQGPEFLTYFQNEAQLEKSRLLSDRFSAERPKGSFSTLEIQRTEQGDSAMYLCASSPHVSPWGEQFFGPGTRLTVL.

The chain recombines TRBV19 with TRBJ2-5; possibly TRBD2 for D (6 bases). The ends were cut back, 2 bases at V and 4 bases at J, with 11 bases in the middle. This CDR3 has 14 amino acids. CDR1 LNHDA and CDR2 SQIVND come from the germline V gene (reference sequence). The chain's CDR3 is CASSIIGGSETQYF. For the CDR3, the DNA is TGTGCCAGTAGTATAATTGGGGGGTCAGAGACCCAGTACTTC.

The rearrangement joins TRBV2 to TRBJ2-6; D gene uncertain. CDR1 is SNHLY, CDR2 FYNNEI, per germline. The CDR3 has 16 amino acids. V was pared by 4 bases and J by 0 bases, with 10 bases between. The CDR3 sequence is CASSGIGNSGANVLTF. The CDR3 region has the DNA TGTGCCAGCAGTGGTATAGGAAACTCTGGGGCCAACGTCCTGACTTTC. The full variable domain, in which reference TRBV2 and TRBJ2-6 provide the parts outside the CDR3, is EPEVTQTPSHQVTQMGQEVILRCVPISNHLYFYWYRQILGQKVEFLVSFYNNEISEKSEIFDDQFSVERPDGSNFTLKIRSTKLEDSAMYFCASSGIGNSGANVLTFGAGSRLTVL.

The chain employs TRBV4-1 and TRBJ2-7, with D possibly TRBD1 on 5 matching bases. Trimming removed 1 base at V and 0 bases at J, with 10 bases between. This CDR3 region has 15 residues. The germline V gene has CDR1 MGHRA and CDR2 YSYEKL. In DNA form, the CDR3 reads TGCGCCAGCAGCCAAGGACAGTTAAGCTCCTACGAGCAGTACTTC. It codes for CASSQGQLSSYEQYF.

The chain employs TRBV27 and TRBJ2-3; 10 nucleotides match TRBD2. The CDR3 consists of 15 residues. Germline V lookup: CDR1 MNHEY, CDR2 SMNVEV (reference sequence). Germline trimming cut 6 bases from V and 2 bases from J; bases unmatched to any gene: 5. The CDR3 loop reads CASRILAGTTDTQYF. The CDR3 DNA reads TGTGCCAGCAGAATACTAGCGGGGACCACAGATACGCAGTATTTT.

The rearrangement links TRBV28 to TRBJ1-1, with 7 bases lining up with TRBD1. The V and J ends lost 8 bases and 1 base, in that order; junction bases with no gene match: 13. In germline, CDR1 is MDHEN, CDR2 SYDVKM. The CDR3 length is 16 residues. This chain's CDR3 is CASLTRTGQRNTEAFF. The DNA for the CDR3 is TGTGCCAGCCTTACGCGAACGGGACAGCGGAACACTGAAGCTTTCTTT.

The V and J genes are TRBV11-2 and TRBJ1-1; D gene ambiguous. Trimming removed 5 bases at V and 0 bases at J, with 10 bases between. The CDR3 is 14 residues long. Per germline, CDR1 SGHAT and CDR2 FQNNGV. CDR3 in amino acids: CASSAYGMNTEAFF. The CDR3 bases are TGTGCCAGCAGCGCCTACGGGATGAACACTGAAGCTTTCTTT.

The CDR3 region is CASSPDRANEKLFF. As DNA, the CDR3 is TGTGCCAGCAGTCCCGACAGGGCAAATGAAAAACTGTTTTTT. The chain links TRBV28 to TRBJ1-4; 7 nucleotides align to TRBD1. There are 14 residues in the CDR3. V trimming: 5 bases; J trimming: 5 bases; junction bases outside the gene matches: 5. Germline CDR1 reads MDHEN; CDR2 reads SYDVKM. The whole variable domain, filled in from reference TRBV28 and TRBJ1-4, reads DVKVTQSSRYLVKRTGEKVFLECVQDMDHENMFWYRQDPGLGLRLIYFSYDVKMKEKGDIPEGYSVSREKKERFSLILESASTNQTSMYLCASSPDRANEKLFFGSGTQLSVL.

This clone appeared a single time. The rearrangement uses TRBV18 and TRBJ2-5; 8 nucleotides match TRBD1. V gave up 6 bases and J gave up 4 bases; unmatched junction bases: 16. From germline, CDR1 is KGHSH and CDR2 LQKENI. The CDR3 sequence is 17 residues long. In DNA form, the CDR3 reads TGTGCCAGCTCTTACGACCTGACAGGGGACCTAGGAGAGACCCAGTACTTC. Amino acids: CASSYDLTGDLGETQYF.

Comment on this clone: This specimen includes other DNA sequences encoding the same CDR3. This rearrangement joins TRBV7-9 to TRBJ1-1; D remains ambiguous. Trimming pared 0 bases from V and 0 bases from J, leaving 2 bases between. This CDR3 is 13 amino acids long. CDR1 is SEHNR, CDR2 FQNEAQ, per germline (reference sequence). CDR3 coding DNA: TGTGCCAGCAGCTTAGCAATGAACACTGAAGCTTTCTTT. Translation: CASSLAMNTEAFF.

The chain carries TRBV9 and TRBJ1-2; TRBD1 is a possible D gene (6 bases). Trimming left V 4 bases short and J 5 bases short, with 18 bases between. The germline V gene has CDR1 SGDLS and CDR2 YYNGEE. This CDR3 spans 15 amino acids. In nucleotides, the CDR3 is TGTGCCAGCAGCCTCTCCGGGACACCTGCTTATGGCTACACCTTC. Protein product: CASSLSGTPAYGYTF.

This clone has a single count. The chain combines TRBV7-3 with TRBJ2-1; D may be TRBD1 or TRBD2 (5 bases each). The CDR3 is 15 amino acids. CDR1 and CDR2 (germline): SGHTA, FQGTGA. Trimming cost V 3 bases and J 2 bases, with 11 bases left between them. The CDR3 loop is CASSLAGTTYNEQFF. DNA for the CDR3: TGTGCCAGCAGCTTGGCAGGGACCACCTACAATGAGCAGTTCTTC. The variable domain in full, with the rest retrieved from reference TRBV7-3 and TRBJ2-1, is GAGVSQTPSNKVTEKGKYVELRCDPISGHTALYWYRQSLGQGPEFLIYFQGTGAADDSGLPNDRFFAVRPEGSVSTLKIQRTERGDSAVYLCASSLAGTTYNEQFFGPGTRLTVL.

Comment on this clone: This could be a read error, since a much larger clone is one nucleotide away. This sample also contains other DNA sequences that code for the same CDR3. This chain links TRBV13 with TRBJ2-2; the D is unclear. From germline, CDR1 is PRHDT and CDR2 FYEKMQ (reference sequence). V was clipped by 0 bases and J by 1 base, with 3 bases between them. The CDR3 runs to 14 residues. This CDR3 is CASSLGGNTGELFF. The CDR3 DNA sequence: TGTGCCAGCAGCTTAGGGGGGAACACCGGGGAGCTGTTTTTT.

On this clone: Additional DNA sequences in this sample encode the identical CDR3. The rearrangement joins TRBV7-6 to TRBJ2-7, with D possibly TRBD2 on 5 matching bases. The germline V gene encodes CDR1 SGHVS and CDR2 FNYEAQ. The V end was cut by 0 bases, the J end by 2 bases, with 8 bases between. The CDR3 is 14 residues long. This CDR3 reads CASSLAGVPYEQYF. The CDR3 DNA reads TGTGCCAGCAGCTTAGCCGGGGTTCCCTACGAGCAGTACTTC.

The CDR3: CASRKTGEGGYTF. CDR3 bases: TGTGCCAGCAGAAAAACAGGGGAGGGTGGCTACACCTTC. The genes are TRBV28 and TRBJ1-2; 7 positions agree with TRBD1. CDR3 size: 13 residues. The germline CDR1 and CDR2 sequences are MDHEN and SYDVKM. The V and J ends lost 6 bases and 7 bases, in that order; junction bases with no gene match: 8.

This sequence joins TRBV21-1 and TRBJ1-1. TRBV21-1 is annotated as a pseudogene. This CDR3 has 14 amino acids. The CDR3 DNA reads TGTGCCAGCAGCCGCCCTCGGGGGGAAACTGAAGCTTTCTTT. This encodes CASSRPRGETEAFF.

The genes are TRBV20-1 and TRBJ2-1; D remains unclear. This CDR3 comprises 11 residues. With 2 bases removed from V and 7 bases from J, the gap between germline ends came to 6 bases. Germline values: CDR1 DFQATT, CDR2 SNEGSKA (reference sequence). The CDR3 is CSARKRNEQFF. The DNA for the CDR3 is TGCAGTGCTAGAAAAAGGAATGAGCAGTTCTTC.

The gene calls are TRBV30 and TRBJ1-5; D might be TRBD1 (5 bases). CDR3 length equals 16 residues. Looked up from germline, CDR1 is GTSNPN and CDR2 is SVGIG (reference sequence). The V end lost 1 base, the J end lost 4 bases, and 17 bases lay between the germline ends. CDR3 residues: CAWSAPGRWANQPQHF. Written as DNA, the CDR3 is TGTGCCTGGAGTGCTCCGGGACGGTGGGCGAATCAGCCCCAGCATTTT.

This chain joins TRBV30 and TRBJ1-4; 7 bases agree with TRBD1. The CDR3 length is 12 residues. Per germline, CDR1 GTSNPN and CDR2 SVGIG (reference sequence). The ends lost 5 bases at V and 7 bases at J; junction bases unmatched: 4. CDR3 protein: CAWSQGGEKLFF. The CDR3, as DNA: TGTGCCTGGTCCCAGGGGGGTGAAAAACTGTTTTTT.